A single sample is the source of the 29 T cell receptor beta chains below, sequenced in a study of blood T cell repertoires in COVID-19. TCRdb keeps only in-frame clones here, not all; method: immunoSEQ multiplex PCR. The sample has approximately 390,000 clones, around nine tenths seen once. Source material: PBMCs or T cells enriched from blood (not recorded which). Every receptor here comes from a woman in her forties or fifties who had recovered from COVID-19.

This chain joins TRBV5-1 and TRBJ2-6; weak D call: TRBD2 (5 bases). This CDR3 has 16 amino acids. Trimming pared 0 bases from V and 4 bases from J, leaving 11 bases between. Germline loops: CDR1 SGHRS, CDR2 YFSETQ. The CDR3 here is CASSLGHPSGANVLTF. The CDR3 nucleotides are TGCGCCAGCAGCTTGGGTCACCCTAGCGGGGCCAACGTCCTGACTTTC.

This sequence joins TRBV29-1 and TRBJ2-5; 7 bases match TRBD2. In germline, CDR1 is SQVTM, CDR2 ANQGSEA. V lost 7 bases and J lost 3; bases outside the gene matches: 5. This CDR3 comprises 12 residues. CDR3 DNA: TGCAGCGCCTGGGAGGGTGAAGAGACCCAGTACTTC. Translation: CSAWEGEETQYF.

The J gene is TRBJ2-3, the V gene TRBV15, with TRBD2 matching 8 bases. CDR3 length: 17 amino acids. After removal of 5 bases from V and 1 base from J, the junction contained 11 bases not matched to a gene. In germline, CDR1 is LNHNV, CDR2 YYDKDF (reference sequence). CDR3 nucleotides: TGTGCCACCAGCCCTCAACCCCCGACTAGCGGCACAGATACGCAGTATTTT. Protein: CATSPQPPTSGTDTQYF.

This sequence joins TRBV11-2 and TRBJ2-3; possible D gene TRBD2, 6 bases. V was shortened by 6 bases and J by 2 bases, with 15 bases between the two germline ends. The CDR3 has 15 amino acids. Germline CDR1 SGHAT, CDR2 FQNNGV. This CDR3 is CASRERWRATDTQYF. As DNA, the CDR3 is TGTGCCAGCAGAGAAAGGTGGAGGGCCACAGATACGCAGTATTTT.

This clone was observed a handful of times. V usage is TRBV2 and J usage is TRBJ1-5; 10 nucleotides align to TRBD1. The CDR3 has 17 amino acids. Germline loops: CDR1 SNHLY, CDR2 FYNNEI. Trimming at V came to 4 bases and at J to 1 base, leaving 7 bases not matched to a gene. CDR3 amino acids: CASSVSRTGGSNQPQHF. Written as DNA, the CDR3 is TGTGCCAGCAGTGTCTCAAGGACAGGGGGGAGCAATCAGCCCCAGCATTTT.

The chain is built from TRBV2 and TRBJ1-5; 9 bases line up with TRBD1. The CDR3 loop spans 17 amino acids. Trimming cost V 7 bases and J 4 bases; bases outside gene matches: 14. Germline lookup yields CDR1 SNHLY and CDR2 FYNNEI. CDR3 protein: CASTATGGERANQPQHF. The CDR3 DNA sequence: TGTGCCAGCACGGCAACAGGGGGCGAACGGGCTAATCAGCCCCAGCATTTT. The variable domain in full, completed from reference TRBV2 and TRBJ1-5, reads EPEVTQTPSHQVTQMGQEVILRCVPISNHLYFYWYRQILGQKVEFLVSFYNNEISEKSEIFDDQFSVERPDGSNFTLKIRSTKLEDSAMYFCASTATGGERANQPQHFGDGTRLSIL.

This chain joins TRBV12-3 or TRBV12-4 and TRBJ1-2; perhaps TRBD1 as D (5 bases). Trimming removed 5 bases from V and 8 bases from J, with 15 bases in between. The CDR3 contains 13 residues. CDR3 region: CASSLPQGVGYTF. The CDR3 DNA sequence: TGTGCCAGCAGTCTCCCCCAAGGGGTAGGCTACACCTTC.

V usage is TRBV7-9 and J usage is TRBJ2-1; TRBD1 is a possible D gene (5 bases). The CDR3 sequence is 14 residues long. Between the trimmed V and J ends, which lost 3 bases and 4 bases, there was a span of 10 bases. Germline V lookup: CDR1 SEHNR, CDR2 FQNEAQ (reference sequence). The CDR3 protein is CASSFADIYNEQFF. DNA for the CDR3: TGTGCCAGCAGCTTCGCGGACATATACAATGAGCAGTTCTTC.

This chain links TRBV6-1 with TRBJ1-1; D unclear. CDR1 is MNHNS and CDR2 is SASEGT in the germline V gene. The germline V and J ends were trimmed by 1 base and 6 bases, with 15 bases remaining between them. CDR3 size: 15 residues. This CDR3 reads CASSEGGGGRSEAFF. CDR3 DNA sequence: TGTGCCAGCAGTGAAGGAGGAGGAGGGCGGTCTGAAGCTTTCTTT.

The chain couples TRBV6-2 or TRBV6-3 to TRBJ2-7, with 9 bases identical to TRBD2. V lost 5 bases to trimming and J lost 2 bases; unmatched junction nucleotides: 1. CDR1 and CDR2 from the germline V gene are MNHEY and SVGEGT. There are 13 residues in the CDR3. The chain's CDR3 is CASSIAGAYEQYF. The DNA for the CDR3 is TGTGCCAGCAGTATAGCGGGGGCCTACGAGCAGTACTTC.

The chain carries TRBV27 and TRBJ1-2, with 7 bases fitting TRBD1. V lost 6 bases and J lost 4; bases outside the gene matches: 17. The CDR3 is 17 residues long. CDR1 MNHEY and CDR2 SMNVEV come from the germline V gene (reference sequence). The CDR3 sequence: CASSSPRDLGQLYGYTF. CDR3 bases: TGTGCCAGCAGCTCCCCCCGTGACCTGGGACAGCTCTATGGCTACACCTTC.

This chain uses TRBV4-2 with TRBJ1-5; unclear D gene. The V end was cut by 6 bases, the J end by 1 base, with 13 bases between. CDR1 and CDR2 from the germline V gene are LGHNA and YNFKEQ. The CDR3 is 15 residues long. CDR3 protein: CASRLNRVSNQPQHF. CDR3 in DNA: TGTGCCAGCAGACTAAACCGGGTCAGCAATCAGCCCCAGCATTTT.

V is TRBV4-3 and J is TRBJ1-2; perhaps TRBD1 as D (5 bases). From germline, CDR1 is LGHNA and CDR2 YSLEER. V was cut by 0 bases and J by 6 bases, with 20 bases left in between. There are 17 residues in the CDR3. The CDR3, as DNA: TGCGCCAGCAGCCAAGATCGGATGGTAGCCCACAGGAATGGCTACACCTTC. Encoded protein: CASSQDRMVAHRNGYTF.

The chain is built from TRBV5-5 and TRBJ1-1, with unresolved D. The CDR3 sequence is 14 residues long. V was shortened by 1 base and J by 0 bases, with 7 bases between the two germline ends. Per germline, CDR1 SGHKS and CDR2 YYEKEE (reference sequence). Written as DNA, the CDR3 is TGTGCCAGCAGCTTGACAGCCATGAACACTGAAGCTTTCTTT. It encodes CASSLTAMNTEAFF.

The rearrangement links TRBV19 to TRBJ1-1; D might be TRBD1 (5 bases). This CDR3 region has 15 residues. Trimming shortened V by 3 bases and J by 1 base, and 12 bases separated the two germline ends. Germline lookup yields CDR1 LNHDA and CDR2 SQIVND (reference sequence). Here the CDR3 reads CASSIRGTANTEAFF. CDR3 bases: TGTGCCAGTAGTATCCGCGGGACGGCGAACACTGAAGCTTTCTTT.

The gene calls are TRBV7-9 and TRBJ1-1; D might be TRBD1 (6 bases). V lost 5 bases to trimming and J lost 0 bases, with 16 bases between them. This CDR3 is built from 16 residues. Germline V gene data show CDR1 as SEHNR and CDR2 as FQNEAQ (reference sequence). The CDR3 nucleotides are TGTGCCAGCAGCCTAGGGCGGGGGGGCCTGAACACTGAAGCTTTCTTT. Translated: CASSLGRGGLNTEAFF.

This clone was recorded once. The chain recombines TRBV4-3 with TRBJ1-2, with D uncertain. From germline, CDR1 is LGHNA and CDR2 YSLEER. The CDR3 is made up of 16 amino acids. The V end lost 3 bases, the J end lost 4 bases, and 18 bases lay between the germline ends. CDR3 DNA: TGCGCCAGCAGCCACCTTGGACGGGAGAGGGTCTATGGCTACACCTTC. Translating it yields CASSHLGRERVYGYTF.

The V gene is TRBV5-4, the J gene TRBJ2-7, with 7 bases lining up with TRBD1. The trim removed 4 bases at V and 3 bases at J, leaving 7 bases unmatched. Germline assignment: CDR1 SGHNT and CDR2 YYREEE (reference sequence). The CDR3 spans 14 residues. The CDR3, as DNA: TGTGCCAGCAGCCATGGGACAGATTACTACGAGCAGTACTTC. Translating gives CASSHGTDYYEQYF.

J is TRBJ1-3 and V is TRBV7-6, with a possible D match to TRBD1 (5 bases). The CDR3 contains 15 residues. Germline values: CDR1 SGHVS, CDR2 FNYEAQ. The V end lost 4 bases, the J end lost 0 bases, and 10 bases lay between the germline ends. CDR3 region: CASSSGGISGNTIYF. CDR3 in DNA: TGTGCCAGCAGCTCCGGGGGAATCTCTGGAAACACCATATATTTT.

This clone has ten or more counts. The CDR3 coding sequence is TGTGCCATCGTCCATACGACTAGCGGGGGCTACAATGAGCAGTTCTTC. Translation: CAIVHTTSGGYNEQFF. The chain uses TRBV10-3 and TRBJ2-1; 12 bases align to TRBD2. The V and J ends lost 8 bases and 3 bases, in that order; junction bases with no gene match: 8. This CDR3 region has 16 residues. The germline gives CDR1 ENHRY, CDR2 SYGVKD.

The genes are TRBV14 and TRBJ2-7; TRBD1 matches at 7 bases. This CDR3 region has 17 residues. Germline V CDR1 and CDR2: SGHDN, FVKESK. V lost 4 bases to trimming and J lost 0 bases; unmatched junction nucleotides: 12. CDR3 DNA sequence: TGTGCCAGCAGCCTCATCCCCCTACAGGGGCCCTCCTACGAGCAGTACTTC. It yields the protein CASSLIPLQGPSYEQYF.

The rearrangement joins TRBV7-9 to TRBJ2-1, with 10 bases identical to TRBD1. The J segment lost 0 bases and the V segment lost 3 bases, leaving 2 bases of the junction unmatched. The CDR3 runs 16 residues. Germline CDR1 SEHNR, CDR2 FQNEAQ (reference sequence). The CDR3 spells CASSLGQGISYNEQFF. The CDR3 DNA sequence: TGTGCCAGCAGCTTGGGACAGGGGATCTCCTACAATGAGCAGTTCTTC.

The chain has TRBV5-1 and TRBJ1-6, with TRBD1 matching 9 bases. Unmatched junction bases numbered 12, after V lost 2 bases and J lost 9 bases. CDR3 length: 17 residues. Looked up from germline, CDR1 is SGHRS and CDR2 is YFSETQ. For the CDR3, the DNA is TGCGCCAGCAGCTTTTCGCAGCAACAGGGGGCTCGTTCACCCCTCCACTTT. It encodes CASSFSQQQGARSPLHF.

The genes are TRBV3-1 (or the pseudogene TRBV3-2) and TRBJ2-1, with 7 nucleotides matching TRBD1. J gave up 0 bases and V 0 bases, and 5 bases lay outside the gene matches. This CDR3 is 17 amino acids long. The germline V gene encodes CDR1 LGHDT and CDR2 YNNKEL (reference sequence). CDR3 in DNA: TGTGCCAGCAGCCAAGATGCGACAGGGAGCTCCTACAATGAGCAGTTCTTC. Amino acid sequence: CASSQDATGSSYNEQFF.

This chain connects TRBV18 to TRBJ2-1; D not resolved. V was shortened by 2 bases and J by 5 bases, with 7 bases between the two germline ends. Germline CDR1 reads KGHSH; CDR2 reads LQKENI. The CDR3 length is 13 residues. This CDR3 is CASSPSLNNEQFF. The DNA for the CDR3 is TGTGCCAGCTCACCAAGCCTGAACAATGAGCAGTTCTTC.

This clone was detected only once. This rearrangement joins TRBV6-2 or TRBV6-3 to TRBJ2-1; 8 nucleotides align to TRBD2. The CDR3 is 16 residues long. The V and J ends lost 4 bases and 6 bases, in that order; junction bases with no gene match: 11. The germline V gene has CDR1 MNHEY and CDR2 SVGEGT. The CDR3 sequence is CASSFPPGLVGNEQFF. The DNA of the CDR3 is TGTGCCAGCAGTTTTCCTCCGGGACTAGTAGGCAATGAGCAGTTCTTC.

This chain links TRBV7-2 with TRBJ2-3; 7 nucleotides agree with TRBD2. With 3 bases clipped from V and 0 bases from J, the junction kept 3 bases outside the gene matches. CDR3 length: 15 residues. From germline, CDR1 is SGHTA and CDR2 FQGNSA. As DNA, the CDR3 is TGTGCCAGCAGCTTCAGCGGGGAGAGCACAGATACGCAGTATTTT. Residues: CASSFSGESTDTQYF.

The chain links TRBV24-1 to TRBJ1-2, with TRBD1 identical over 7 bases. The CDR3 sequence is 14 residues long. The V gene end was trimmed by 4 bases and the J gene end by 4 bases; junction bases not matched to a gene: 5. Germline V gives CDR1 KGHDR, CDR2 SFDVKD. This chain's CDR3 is CATSDETGIYGYTF. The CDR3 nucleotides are TGTGCCACCAGTGACGAGACAGGGATCTATGGCTACACCTTC.

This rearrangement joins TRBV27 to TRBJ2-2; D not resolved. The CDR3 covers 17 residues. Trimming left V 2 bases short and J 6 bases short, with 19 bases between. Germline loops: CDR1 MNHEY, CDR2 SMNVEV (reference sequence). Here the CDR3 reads CASSLKLPRSSPGELFF. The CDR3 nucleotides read TGTGCCAGCAGTTTAAAGCTCCCGCGTTCTTCCCCCGGGGAGCTGTTTTTT.